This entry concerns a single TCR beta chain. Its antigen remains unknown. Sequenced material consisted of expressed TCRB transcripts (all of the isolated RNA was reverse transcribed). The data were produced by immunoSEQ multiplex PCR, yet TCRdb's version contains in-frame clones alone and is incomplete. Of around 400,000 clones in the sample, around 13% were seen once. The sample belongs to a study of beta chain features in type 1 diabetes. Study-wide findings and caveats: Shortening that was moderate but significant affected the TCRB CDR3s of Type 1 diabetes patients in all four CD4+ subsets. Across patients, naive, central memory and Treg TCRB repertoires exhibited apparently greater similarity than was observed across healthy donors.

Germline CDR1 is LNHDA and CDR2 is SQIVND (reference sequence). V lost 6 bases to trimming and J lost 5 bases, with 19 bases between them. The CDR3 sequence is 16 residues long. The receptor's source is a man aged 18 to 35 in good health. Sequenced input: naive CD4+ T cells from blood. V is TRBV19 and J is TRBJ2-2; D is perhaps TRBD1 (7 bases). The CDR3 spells CASRDPGGTRTGELFF. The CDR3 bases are TGTGCCAGTAGAGACCCAGGGGGGACAAGGACCGGGGAGCTGTTTTTT.